The 14 T cell receptor beta chains in this list originate from one sample, sequenced in a study of cytomegalovirus exposure and HLA in healthy donors. This PCR relied on a set of 60 Vbeta primers and 13 Jbeta primers. The data were produced by immunoSEQ multiplex PCR, yet TCRdb's version contains in-frame clones alone and is incomplete. The sample includes about 200,000 clones. Material for sequencing was PBMCs. The origin of the receptors is a girl aged 2 to 10 in good health and CMV-seropositive.

This chain connects TRBV10-3 to TRBJ2-1; 11 bases map to TRBD2. V gave up 2 bases and J gave up 9 bases; unmatched junction bases: 15. The germline gives CDR1 ENHRY, CDR2 SYGVKD. The CDR3 is made up of 18 amino acids. CDR3 sequence reads: CAISEPSRSSGRLSEQFF. DNA for the CDR3: TGTGCCATCAGTGAGCCCTCCCGATCTAGCGGGAGGTTGAGTGAGCAGTTCTTC.

Regarding this clone: At one boundary the junction diverges from the germline segment, which might be a read error. The chain couples TRBV2 to TRBJ2-1; D is possibly TRBD2 (5 bases). There are 13 residues in the CDR3. Germline V gene sequence: CDR1 SNHLY, CDR2 FYNNEI. The CDR3 loop reads CADKKDSNNEQFF. For the CDR3, the DNA is TGTGCCGACAAAAAGGACTCCAACAATGAGCAGTTCTTC.

The CDR3 protein is CASSRTGQGARETQYF. The CDR3 DNA follows: TGCGCCAGCAGCCGGACGGGACAGGGGGCGCGGGAGACCCAGTACTTC. The chain is built from TRBV5-1 and TRBJ2-5; TRBD1 matches 12 bases. CDR1 SGHRS and CDR2 YFSETQ come from the germline V gene. The trim removed 4 bases at V and 5 bases at J, leaving 9 bases unmatched. The CDR3 contains 16 residues.

The chain recombines TRBV28 with TRBJ1-3; 7 nucleotides agree with TRBD1. The CDR3 extends over 15 amino acids. CDR1 is MDHEN and CDR2 is SYDVKM in the germline V gene. V shed 3 bases and J 6 bases; nucleotides not matched to a gene: 8. CDR3 in DNA: TGTGCCAGCAGTTTCGGAAAGGAGGGGGCAAACACCATATATTTT. This translates into CASSFGKEGANTIYF.

DNA of the CDR3: TGTGCCAGCAGCTCAGGGGGTCCTGGCTACACCTTC. Translated: CASSSGGPGYTF. The chain joins TRBV5-4 to TRBJ1-2, with TRBD1 matching 7 bases. This CDR3 comprises 12 residues. Germline trimming cut 3 bases from V and 7 bases from J; bases unmatched to any gene: 3. CDR1 SGHNT and CDR2 YYREEE come from the germline V gene (reference sequence).

The chain employs TRBV11-2 and TRBJ2-7; TRBD2 aligns across 7 bases. Trimming at V came to 2 bases and at J to 3 bases, leaving 4 bases not matched to a gene. The germline CDR1 and CDR2 sequences are SGHAT and FQNNGV. The CDR3 is 14 residues long. As DNA, the CDR3 is TGTGCCAGCAGCTTAAGGGGCGGGGGCTACGAGCAGTACTTC. Translation: CASSLRGGGYEQYF.

The chain recombines TRBV7-8 with TRBJ1-2; tentative D call: TRBD1 (6 bases). Germline V gives CDR1 SGHVS, CDR2 FQNEAQ. Trimming shortened V by 2 bases and J by 4 bases, and 8 bases separated the two germline ends. The CDR3 runs 13 residues. This chain's CDR3 is CASSLKGGYGYTF. The CDR3 region has the DNA TGTGCCAGCAGCTTAAAAGGGGGCTATGGCTACACCTTC.

The chain carries TRBV7-2 and TRBJ2-2, with 7 bases lining up with TRBD1. CDR1 is SGHTA, CDR2 FQGNSA, per germline. CDR3 length equals 14 residues. V lost 7 bases to trimming and J lost 7 bases; unmatched junction nucleotides: 9. CDR3 sequence: CASIFDRVNGELFF. CDR3 DNA: TGTGCCAGCATCTTCGACAGGGTAAACGGGGAGCTGTTTTTT.

As concerns this clone: A read error is likely, as this CDR3 ends without the conserved phenylalanine or tryptophan. This chain uses TRBV7-8 with TRBJ1-5; D is perhaps TRBD1 (6 bases). This CDR3 has 17 residues. Trimming stripped 5 bases from V and 3 bases from J, with 20 bases between. CDR1 and CDR2 (germline): SGHVS, FQNEAQ. Written as DNA, the CDR3 is TGTGCCAGCAGCGATATAACAGGGCTCCTTTCCAATCAGCCCCAGCATCTT. This sequence encodes CASSDITGLLSNQPQHL.

CDR3 nucleotide sequence: TGCGCCAGCAGATTAAACGGGATTCTATACTACAATGAGCAGTTCTTC. The encoded protein is CASRLNGILYYNEQFF. V and J are TRBV5-1 and TRBJ2-1; D might be TRBD2 (5 bases). This CDR3 spans 16 amino acids. Germline V CDR1 and CDR2: SGHRS, YFSETQ. V lost 5 bases and J 3 bases, leaving 18 bases between the germline ends.

The chain has TRBV11-2 and TRBJ2-7, with 11 bases fitting TRBD2. V was clipped by 3 bases and J by 5 bases; unmatched bases: 6. This CDR3 spans 15 amino acids. Per the germline V gene, CDR1 is SGHAT and CDR2 is FQNNGV. For the CDR3, the DNA is TGTGCCAGCAGCTTGTGGGGACTAGCGGCAGACGAGCAGTACTTC. Encoded protein: CASSLWGLAADEQYF.

V usage is TRBV2 and J usage is TRBJ2-7; TRBD2 agrees at 10 bases. J gave up 0 bases and V 10 bases, and 18 bases lay outside the gene matches. Germline V lookup: CDR1 SNHLY, CDR2 FYNNEI. The CDR3 loop spans 18 amino acids. Here the CDR3 DNA reads TGTGCCACTCTGGACTGGGCTAGCGGGAGTTCCAGCTCCTACGAGCAGTACTTC. Amino acids: CATLDWASGSSSSYEQYF.

This chain uses TRBV29-1 with TRBJ2-3; D is uncertain. The V end was cut by 4 bases, the J end by 11 bases, with 13 bases between. The CDR3 is 11 residues long. Germline V lookup: CDR1 SQVTM, CDR2 ANQGSEA. CDR3 sequence: CSVVVEFRQYF. The CDR3, as DNA: TGCAGCGTTGTTGTGGAGTTCCGGCAGTATTTT.

The chain carries TRBV28 and TRBJ2-7; a weak D match, TRBD1 (5 bases). Germline V gene lookup returns CDR1 MDHEN and CDR2 SYDVKM. This CDR3 has 13 amino acids. Deletions cut 6 bases from V and 3 bases from J, with 12 bases between. CDR3 DNA sequence: TGTGCCAGCAGCCTACAGGTTTTCTACGAGCAGTACTTC. This codes for CASSLQVFYEQYF. Drawing the rest from reference TRBV28 and TRBJ2-7, the complete variable domain is DVKVTQSSRYLVKRTGEKVFLECVQDMDHENMFWYRQDPGLGLRLIYFSYDVKMKEKGDIPEGYSVSREKKERFSLILESASTNQTSMYLCASSLQVFYEQYFGPGTRLTVT.